The clone carrying this TCR beta chain occurred a few times. Antigen: not known. V shed 2 bases and J shed 2 bases, with 7 bases lying between them. The CDR3 extends over 13 amino acids. Germline V gives CDR1 MNHEY, CDR2 SVGAGI. The sample belongs to a study of CD8 T cells in ankylosing spondylitis. 5'-RACE, quantitative and with molecular barcodes, yielded the TCR beta libraries. TCRdb itself ran the 5' RACE reads through MiXCR, one entry per CDR3 protein. The sample shows under 300,000 distinct CDR3 sequences, approximately 20% of them seen only once. Study-level findings and limits: Disease-linked clones had a CD8+ phenotype and relatively low frequency in peripheral blood. Among TCR beta sequences, a motif of eight highly homologous variants appeared characteristic of ankylosing spondylitis blood.

The sequencing input was blood, either unsorted or a sorted T cell fraction (not recorded which). This chain joins TRBV6-5 and TRBJ2-7; D gene ambiguous. The clonotype originates from a male donor with ankylosing spondylitis or in good health (not recorded which). The CDR3 nucleotides read TGTGCCAGCAGTTACGCTCGAACCTACGAGCAGTACTTC. Translated: CASSYARTYEQYF.